This passage covers 18 T cell receptor beta chains from one sample sequenced in a study of T cells in Graves' hyperthyroidism and ophthalmopathy. TCR beta CDR3 sequences were amplified from RNA transcripts. The TCR CDR3 was amplified in a first-round RT-PCR using the HTBI primer set. TCRdb passed the multiplex PCR reads through MiXCR, listing each CDR3 protein once. This sample carries 300,000 to 350,000 distinct CDR3 sequences, approximately 22% of them seen once, and the ten largest clones take less than 65%. Sequencing used blood. These receptors all stem from a woman in her 50s with Graves' hyperthyroidism.

V is TRBV2 and J is TRBJ2-1; D ambiguous. The CDR3 extends over 15 amino acids. Per the germline V gene, CDR1 is SNHLY and CDR2 is FYNNEI. Trimming pared 7 bases from V and 6 bases from J, leaving 19 bases between. The CDR3, as DNA: TGTGCCAGCATCCGTGAGACGGGTGCTGGCAATGAGCAGTTCTTC. Protein product: CASIRETGAGNEQFF.

The CDR3 DNA sequence: TGTGCCAGCAGTCCGAGGACCGGGACTATCTACAATGAGCAGTTCTTC. Its protein is CASSPRTGTIYNEQFF. The chain is built from TRBV3-1 and TRBJ2-1; TRBD2 agrees at 7 bases. Germline V gene sequence: CDR1 LGHDT, CDR2 YNNKEL (reference sequence). The CDR3 spans 16 residues. V lost 6 bases, J lost 3 bases, and 11 bases stayed unmatched.

This clonotype occurred a few times. The chain has TRBV7-9 and TRBJ1-1; D is uncertain. This CDR3 contains 15 residues. Trimming stripped 6 bases from V and 6 bases from J, with 20 bases between. CDR1 is SEHNR and CDR2 is FQNEAQ in the germline V gene (reference sequence). CDR3 protein: CASSPLVPGFSEAFF. The CDR3 DNA sequence: TGTGCCAGCAGTCCTCTGGTTCCGGGATTTTCTGAAGCTTTCTTT.

This chain links TRBV6-1 with TRBJ1-2; the D is unclear. The CDR3 runs 12 residues. V dropped 2 bases and J dropped 0 bases, with 1 base sitting between them. CDR1 and CDR2 from the germline V gene are MNHNS and SASEGT. The CDR3 DNA sequence: TGTGCCAGCAGTGAAACTAACTATGGCTACACCTTC. This gives the protein CASSETNYGYTF.

This clonotype occurred a few times. V usage is TRBV14 and J usage is TRBJ2-1; 7 nucleotides line up with TRBD2. Per the germline V gene, CDR1 is SGHDN and CDR2 is FVKESK. V lost 3 bases, J lost 8 bases, and 4 bases stayed unmatched. The CDR3 contains 13 residues. CDR3 DNA sequence: TGTGCCAGCAGCCAGACTAGCTTTGATGAGCAGTTCTTC. It is translated as CASSQTSFDEQFF.

This clonotype was observed at least ten times. The chain uses TRBV2 and TRBJ2-2, with TRBD1 as a possible D gene (8 bases). CDR1 and CDR2 from the germline V gene are SNHLY and FYNNEI. The ends were cut back, 4 bases at V and 5 bases at J, with 14 bases in the middle. The CDR3 has 15 residues. The CDR3 DNA reads TGTGCCAGCAGTGCTGACAGGGGAGGGACCGGGGAGCTGTTTTTT. Its protein product is CASSADRGGTGELFF.

This clonotype appeared a few times. The chain has TRBV20-1 and TRBJ2-3, with 9 bases identical to TRBD2. V gave up 6 bases and J gave up 3 bases; unmatched junction bases: 13. Germline V gives CDR1 DFQATT, CDR2 SNEGSKA (reference sequence). The CDR3 is 16 amino acids. The CDR3 nucleotides are TGCAGTGCCCCCGCGGTGGCGGGAGGGAATACAGATACGCAGTATTTT. Translating gives CSAPAVAGGNTDTQYF.

This clonotype was recorded many times. This chain joins TRBV20-1 and TRBJ1-1; 7 nucleotides agree with TRBD1. Per the germline V gene, CDR1 is DFQATT and CDR2 is SNEGSKA (reference sequence). Germline trimming cut 6 bases from V and 4 bases from J; bases unmatched to any gene: 11. CDR3 length: 14 amino acids. CDR3 nucleotides: TGCAGTGCAAGCCGAACAGGGGCTGGCACTGAAGCTTTCTTT. Its protein is CSASRTGAGTEAFF.

This chain connects TRBV5-8 to TRBJ2-6; unclear D gene. CDR3 size: 13 residues. Trimming took 8 bases from V and 6 from J, leaving 12 bases between them. Germline loops: CDR1 SGHTS, CDR2 YDEGEE. This chain's CDR3 is CASSSTVANVLTF. The DNA for the CDR3 is TGTGCCAGTAGTTCGACGGTGGCCAACGTCCTGACTTTC. Combining the CDR3 with reference TRBV5-8 and TRBJ2-6 gives the whole variable domain EAGVTQSPTHLIKTRGQQATLRCSPISGHTSVYWYQQALGLGLQFLLWYDEGEERNRGNFPPRFSGRQFPNYSSELNVNALELEDSALYLCASSSTVANVLTFGAGSRLTVL.

At least ten counts were recorded for this clonotype. The chain is built from TRBV28 and TRBJ1-5; TRBD1 matches at 9 bases. The V gene end was trimmed by 3 bases and the J gene end by 6 bases; junction bases not matched to a gene: 3. Germline values: CDR1 MDHEN, CDR2 SYDVKM. This CDR3 has 14 amino acids. The CDR3 sequence: CASSFGTGSQPQHF. The CDR3 region has the DNA TGTGCCAGCAGTTTTGGGACAGGGAGTCAGCCCCAGCATTTT.

This clonotype was seen ten or more times. The rearrangement joins TRBV20-1 to TRBJ2-5; 10 nucleotides line up with TRBD1. Per the germline V gene, CDR1 is DFQATT and CDR2 is SNEGSKA (reference sequence). V lost 3 bases and J lost 2; bases outside the gene matches: 3. This CDR3 has 14 amino acids. CDR3 protein: CSASDRGLQETQYF. CDR3 sequence (DNA): TGCAGTGCTAGCGACAGGGGGCTACAAGAGACCCAGTACTTC.

With respect to this clonotype: A read error is possible here, since a much larger clone lies one base away. CDR3 protein: CASSLAGTGVLLGTVAFF. CDR3 bases: TGTGCCAGCAGCTTGGCCGGGACGGGGGTTCTTTTGGGCACTGTAGCTTTCTTT. The rearrangement uses TRBV5-6 and TRBJ1-1; possible D gene TRBD1, 5 bases. The germline V gene has CDR1 SGHDT and CDR2 YYEEEE. The CDR3 runs 18 residues.

Ten or more counts support this clonotype. This chain joins TRBV7-9 and TRBJ1-2; D gene uncertain. V was clipped by 1 base and J by 12 bases, with 9 bases between them. Germline CDR1 and CDR2: SEHNR and FQNEAQ (reference sequence). The CDR3 contains 11 residues. CDR3 nucleotides: TGTGCCAGCAGCTTAGAGTACGCGAACACCTTC. Translating gives CASSLEYANTF.

This clonotype came up many times. V and J are TRBV11-2 and TRBJ2-5; 7 bases fit TRBD1. Per germline, CDR1 SGHAT and CDR2 FQNNGV. V trimming: 1 base; J trimming: 1 base; junction bases outside the gene matches: 3. The CDR3 runs 15 residues. The CDR3 here is CASSLGGQVQETQYF. CDR3 bases: TGTGCCAGCAGCTTAGGCGGACAGGTCCAAGAGACCCAGTACTTC.

The chain uses TRBV28 and TRBJ2-4; D is unresolved. The CDR3 runs 16 residues. Per the germline V gene, CDR1 is MDHEN and CDR2 is SYDVKM. Trimming removed 6 bases from V and 0 bases from J, with 15 bases in between. The CDR3 here is CASRSALVLAKNIQYF. The CDR3 DNA reads as TGTGCCAGCAGGTCCGCCCTGGTTTTAGCCAAAAACATTCAGTACTTC.

In this sample, this clonotype turned up many times. The J gene is TRBJ1-1, the V gene TRBV5-5; D unclear. V shed 0 bases and J shed 0 bases, with 6 bases lying between them. CDR3 size: 14 residues. Germline loops: CDR1 SGHKS, CDR2 YYEKEE (reference sequence). CDR3 sequence reads: CASSLDVLNTEAFF. Written as DNA, the CDR3 is TGTGCCAGCAGCTTGGATGTTCTGAACACTGAAGCTTTCTTT.

This chain uses TRBV28 with TRBJ2-1; 11 bases fit TRBD2. V dropped 4 bases and J dropped 1; count of bases not matched to a gene: 6. Germline CDR1 and CDR2: MDHEN and SYDVKM. This CDR3 spans 17 amino acids. The CDR3 DNA sequence: TGTGCCAGCAGTTCAATTAGCGGGAGGGCATCCTACAATGAGCAGTTCTTC. The encoded protein is CASSSISGRASYNEQFF.

This clonotype was detected many times. The chain links TRBV2 to TRBJ1-1; D perhaps matches TRBD1 (6 bases). There are 16 residues in the CDR3. V was trimmed by 6 bases and J by 1 base, leaving 18 bases between them. Germline loops: CDR1 SNHLY, CDR2 FYNNEI. The CDR3 reads CASSGPITGPNTEAFF. CDR3 DNA sequence: TGTGCCAGCAGCGGACCTATTACAGGGCCGAACACTGAAGCTTTCTTT.